The subject of this entry is one T cell receptor (beta chain). Its target is unknown. The V gene's germline CDR1 is MNHNS and CDR2 SASEGT. CDR3 length: 13 residues. V lost 6 bases and J 4 bases, leaving 12 bases between the germline ends. This specimen comes from a study of cytomegalovirus exposure and HLA in healthy donors. Turning to the study itself: In an early release, HLA-typed donors contributed tens of millions of unique TCR sequences.

Study results and caveats: In most subjects, TCR beta sequences reportedly gave accurate predictions of HLA-A and HLA-B alleles.

The PCR ran on 60 Vbeta and 13 Jbeta primers. Sequencing was performed with immunoSEQ multiplex PCR; in TCRdb, only in-frame clones are kept and a portion is missing. The data show 130,000 to 150,000 clones, 70% to 80% seen once. The chain has TRBV6-1 and TRBJ2-5; TRBD1 is a possible D gene (5 bases). Sequences were obtained from PBMCs. The clonotype originates from a male donor in good health and CMV-seronegative. This CDR3 is CASRLDNTETQYF. Written as DNA, the CDR3 is TGTGCCAGCAGGTTGGACAATACAGAGACCCAGTACTTC.